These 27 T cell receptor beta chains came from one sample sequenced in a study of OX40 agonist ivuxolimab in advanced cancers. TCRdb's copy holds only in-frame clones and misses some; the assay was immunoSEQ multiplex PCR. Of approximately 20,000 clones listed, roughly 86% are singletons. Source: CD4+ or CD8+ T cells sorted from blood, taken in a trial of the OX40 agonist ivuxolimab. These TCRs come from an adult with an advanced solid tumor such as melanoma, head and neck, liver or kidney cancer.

The CDR3 here is CASSCPTGQGAYEQYF. For the CDR3, the DNA is TGTGCCAGCAGCTGTCCAACGGGGCAGGGAGCCTACGAGCAGTACTTC. The chain uses TRBV5-7 and TRBJ2-7; D possibly matches TRBD1 or TRBD2 (5 bases each). Being an ORF, TRBV5-7 has a function that is uncertain. The CDR3 sequence is 16 residues long. Between the trimmed V and J ends, which lost 3 bases and 2 bases, there was a span of 18 bases.

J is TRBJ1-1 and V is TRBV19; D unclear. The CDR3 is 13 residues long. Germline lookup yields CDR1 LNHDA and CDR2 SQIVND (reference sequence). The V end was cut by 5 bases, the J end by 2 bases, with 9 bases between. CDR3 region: CASSWGSNTEAFF. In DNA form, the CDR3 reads TGTGCCAGTAGTTGGGGATCTAACACTGAAGCTTTCTTT.

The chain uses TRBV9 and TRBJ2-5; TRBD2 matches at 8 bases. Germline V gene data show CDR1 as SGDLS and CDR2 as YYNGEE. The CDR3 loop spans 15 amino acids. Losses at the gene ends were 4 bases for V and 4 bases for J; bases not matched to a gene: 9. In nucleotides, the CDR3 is TGTGCCAGCAGCCCCGGGGGGGGGATCGGAGAGACCCAGTACTTC. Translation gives CASSPGGGIGETQYF.

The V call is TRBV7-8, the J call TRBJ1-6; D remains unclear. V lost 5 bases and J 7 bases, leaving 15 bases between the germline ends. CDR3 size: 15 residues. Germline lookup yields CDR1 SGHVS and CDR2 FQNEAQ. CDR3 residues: CASSPHLDPNSPLHF. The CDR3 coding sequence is TGTGCCAGCAGCCCCCACCTGGACCCGAATTCACCCCTCCACTTT.

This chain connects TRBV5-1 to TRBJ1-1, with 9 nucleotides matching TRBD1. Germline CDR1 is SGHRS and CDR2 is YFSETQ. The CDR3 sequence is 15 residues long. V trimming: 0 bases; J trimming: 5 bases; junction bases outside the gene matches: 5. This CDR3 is CASSLERTGVTEAFF. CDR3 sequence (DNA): TGCGCCAGCAGCTTGGAGAGGACAGGGGTAACTGAAGCTTTCTTT.

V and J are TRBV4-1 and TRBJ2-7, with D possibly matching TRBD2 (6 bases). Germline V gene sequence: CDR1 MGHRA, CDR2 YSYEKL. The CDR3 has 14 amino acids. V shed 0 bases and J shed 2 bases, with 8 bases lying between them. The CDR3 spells CASSQETSTYEQYF. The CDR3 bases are TGCGCCAGCAGCCAAGAGACTAGTACCTACGAGCAGTACTTC.

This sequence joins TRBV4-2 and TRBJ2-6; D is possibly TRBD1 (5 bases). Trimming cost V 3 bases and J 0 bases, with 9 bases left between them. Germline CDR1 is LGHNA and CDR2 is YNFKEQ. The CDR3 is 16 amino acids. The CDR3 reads CASSQETGSGANVLTF. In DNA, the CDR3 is TGTGCCAGCAGCCAGGAAACAGGCTCTGGGGCCAACGTCCTGACTTTC.

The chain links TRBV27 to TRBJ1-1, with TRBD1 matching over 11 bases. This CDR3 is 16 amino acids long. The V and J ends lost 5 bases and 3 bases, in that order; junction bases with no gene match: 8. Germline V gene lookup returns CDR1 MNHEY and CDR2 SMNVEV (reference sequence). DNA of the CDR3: TGTGCCAGCAGTCCCCGGACAGGGGGCGCGTACACTGAAGCTTTCTTT. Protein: CASSPRTGGAYTEAFF.

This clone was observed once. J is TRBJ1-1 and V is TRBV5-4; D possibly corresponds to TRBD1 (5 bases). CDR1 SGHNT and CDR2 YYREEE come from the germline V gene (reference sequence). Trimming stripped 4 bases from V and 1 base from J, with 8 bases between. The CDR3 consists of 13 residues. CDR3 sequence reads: CASSTTENTEAFF. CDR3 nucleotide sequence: TGTGCCAGCAGCACGACAGAGAACACTGAAGCTTTCTTT.

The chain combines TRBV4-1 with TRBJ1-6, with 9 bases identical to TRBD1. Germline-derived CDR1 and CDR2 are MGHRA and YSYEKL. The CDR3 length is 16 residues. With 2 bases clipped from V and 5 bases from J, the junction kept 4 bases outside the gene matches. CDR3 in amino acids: CASSQFRDRDNSPLHF. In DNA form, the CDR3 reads TGCGCCAGCAGCCAATTCCGGGACAGGGATAATTCACCCCTCCACTTT.

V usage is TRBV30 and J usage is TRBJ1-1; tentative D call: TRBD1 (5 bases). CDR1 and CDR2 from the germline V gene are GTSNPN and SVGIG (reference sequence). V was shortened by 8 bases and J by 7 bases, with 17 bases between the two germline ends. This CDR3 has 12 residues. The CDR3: CANSGTALEAFF. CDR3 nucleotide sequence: TGTGCCAACTCCGGGACGGCTCTTGAAGCTTTCTTT.

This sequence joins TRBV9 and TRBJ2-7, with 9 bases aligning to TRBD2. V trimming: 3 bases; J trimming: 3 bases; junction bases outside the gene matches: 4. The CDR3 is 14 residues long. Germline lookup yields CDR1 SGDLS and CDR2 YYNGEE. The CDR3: CASSEAGGHYEQYF. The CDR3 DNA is TGTGCCAGCAGCGAGGCGGGGGGGCACTACGAGCAGTACTTC. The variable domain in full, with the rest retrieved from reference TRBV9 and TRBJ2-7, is DSGVTQTPKHLITATGQRVTLRCSPRSGDLSVYWYQQSLDQGLQFLIQYYNGEERAKGNILERFSAQQFPDLHSELNLSSLELGDSALYFCASSEAGGHYEQYFGPGTRLTVT.

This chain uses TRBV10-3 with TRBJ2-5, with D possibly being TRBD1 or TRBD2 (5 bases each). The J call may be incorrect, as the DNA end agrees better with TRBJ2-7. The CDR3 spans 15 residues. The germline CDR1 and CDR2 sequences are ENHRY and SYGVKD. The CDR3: CAISDSTWGSYEQYF. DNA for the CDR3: TGTGCCATCAGTGATTCGACTTGGGGGTCCTACGAGCAGTACTTC.

The CDR3 here is CASGLVLSGTGVRWSNQPQHF. The CDR3 DNA reads TGTGCTAGTGGTTTGGTACTATCCGGGACAGGGGTCCGCTGGAGCAATCAGCCCCAGCATTTT. The J gene is TRBJ1-5, the V gene TRBV12-5; 10 bases map to TRBD1. Germline V gives CDR1 LGHNT, CDR2 FRNRAP. The length of the CDR3 is 21 residues. V shed 0 bases, J shed 1 base, and the junction held 15 bases outside the gene matches.

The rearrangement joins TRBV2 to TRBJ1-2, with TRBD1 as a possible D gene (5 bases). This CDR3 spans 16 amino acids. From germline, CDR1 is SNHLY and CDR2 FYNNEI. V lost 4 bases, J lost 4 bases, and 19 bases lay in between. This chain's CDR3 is CASSGASGEEVYGYTF. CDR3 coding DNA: TGTGCCAGCAGTGGTGCCTCGGGGGAGGAGGTCTATGGCTACACCTTC.

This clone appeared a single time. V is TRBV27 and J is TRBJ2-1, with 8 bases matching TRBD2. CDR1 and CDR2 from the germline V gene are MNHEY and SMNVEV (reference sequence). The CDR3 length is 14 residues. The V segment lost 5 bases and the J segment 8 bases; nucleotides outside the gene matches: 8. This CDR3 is CASSPVAGGYEQFF. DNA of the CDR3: TGTGCCAGCAGTCCCGTTGCGGGGGGCTATGAGCAGTTCTTC.

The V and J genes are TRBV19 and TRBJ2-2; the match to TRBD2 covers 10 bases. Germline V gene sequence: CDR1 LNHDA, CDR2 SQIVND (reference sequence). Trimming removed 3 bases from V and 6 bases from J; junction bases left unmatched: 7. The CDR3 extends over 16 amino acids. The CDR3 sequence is CASSIVAGGHPGELFF. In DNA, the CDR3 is TGTGCCAGTAGTATCGTAGCGGGGGGCCATCCCGGGGAGCTGTTTTTT. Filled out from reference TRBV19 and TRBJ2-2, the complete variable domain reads DGGITQSPKYLFRKEGQNVTLSCEQNLNHDAMYWYRQDPGQGLRLIYYSQIVNDFQKGDIAEGYSVSREKKESFPLTVTSAQKNPTAFYLCASSIVAGGHPGELFFGEGSRLTVL.

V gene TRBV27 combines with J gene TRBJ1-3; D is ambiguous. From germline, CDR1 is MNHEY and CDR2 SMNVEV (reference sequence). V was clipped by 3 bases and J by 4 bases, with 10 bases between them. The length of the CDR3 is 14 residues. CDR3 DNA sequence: TGTGCCAGCAGTTTGACGGGGTTCGGAAACACCATATATTTT. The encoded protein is CASSLTGFGNTIYF.

CDR3 nucleotides: TGTGCCAGCAGCGTGGGACAGGCCCTTAATGAAAAACTGTTTTTT. This encodes CASSVGQALNEKLFF. This chain connects TRBV9 to TRBJ1-4, with TRBD1 matching over 8 bases. The CDR3 length is 15 residues. Germline CDR1 and CDR2: SGDLS and YYNGEE. Unmatched junction bases numbered 4, after V lost 2 bases and J lost 4 bases.

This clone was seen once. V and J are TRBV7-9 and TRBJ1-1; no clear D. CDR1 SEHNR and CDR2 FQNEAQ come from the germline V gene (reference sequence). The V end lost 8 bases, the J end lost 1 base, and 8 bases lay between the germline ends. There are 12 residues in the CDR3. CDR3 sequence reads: CASAERNTEAFF. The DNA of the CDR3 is TGTGCCAGCGCCGAGAGGAACACTGAAGCTTTCTTT.

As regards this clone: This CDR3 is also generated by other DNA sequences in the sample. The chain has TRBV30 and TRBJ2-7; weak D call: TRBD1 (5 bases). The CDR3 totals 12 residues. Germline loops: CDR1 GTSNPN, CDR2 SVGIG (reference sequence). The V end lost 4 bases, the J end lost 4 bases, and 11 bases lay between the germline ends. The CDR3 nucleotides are TGTGCCTGGAATCTGGGGCGGTACGAGCAGTACTTC. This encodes CAWNLGRYEQYF.

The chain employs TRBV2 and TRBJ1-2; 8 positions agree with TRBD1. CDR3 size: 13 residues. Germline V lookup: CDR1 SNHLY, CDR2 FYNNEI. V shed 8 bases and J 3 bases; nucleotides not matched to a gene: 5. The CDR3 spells CASQMTGDYGYTF. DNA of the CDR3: TGTGCCAGCCAAATGACAGGGGACTATGGCTACACCTTC.

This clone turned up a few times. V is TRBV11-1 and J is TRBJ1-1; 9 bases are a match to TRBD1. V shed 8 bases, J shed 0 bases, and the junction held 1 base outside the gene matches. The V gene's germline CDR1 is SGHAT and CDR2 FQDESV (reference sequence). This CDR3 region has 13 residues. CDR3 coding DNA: TGTGCCAGCGGACAGGGGCTGAACACTGAAGCTTTCTTT. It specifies CASGQGLNTEAFF.

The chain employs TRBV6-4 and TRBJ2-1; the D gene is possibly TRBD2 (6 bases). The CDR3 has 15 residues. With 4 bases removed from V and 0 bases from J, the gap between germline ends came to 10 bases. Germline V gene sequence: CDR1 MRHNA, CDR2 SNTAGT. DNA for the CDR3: TGTGCCAGCAGTGTCGCGGGGAGCTCCTACAATGAGCAGTTCTTC. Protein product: CASSVAGSSYNEQFF.

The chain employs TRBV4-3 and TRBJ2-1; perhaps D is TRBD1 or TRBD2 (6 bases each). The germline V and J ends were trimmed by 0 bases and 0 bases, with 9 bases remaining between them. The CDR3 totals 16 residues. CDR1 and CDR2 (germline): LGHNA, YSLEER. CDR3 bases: TGCGCCAGCAGCCAAGATAAGGGGGGCTCCTACAATGAGCAGTTCTTC. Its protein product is CASSQDKGGSYNEQFF.

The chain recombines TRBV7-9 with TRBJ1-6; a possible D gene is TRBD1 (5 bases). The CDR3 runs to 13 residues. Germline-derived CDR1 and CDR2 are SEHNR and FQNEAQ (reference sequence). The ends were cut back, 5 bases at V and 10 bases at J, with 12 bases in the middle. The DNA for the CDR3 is TGTGCCAGCAGCCGCGACAGCCCGTCACCCCTCCACTTT. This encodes CASSRDSPSPLHF.

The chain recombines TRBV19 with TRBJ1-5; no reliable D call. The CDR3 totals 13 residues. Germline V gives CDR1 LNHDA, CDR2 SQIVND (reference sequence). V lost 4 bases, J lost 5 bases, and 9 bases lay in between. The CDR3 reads CASSTGYYQPQHF. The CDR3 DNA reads TGTGCCAGTAGTACGGGGTACTATCAGCCCCAGCATTTT.